The rows below give T cell receptor beta chains drawn from one sample of a study of memory CD4+ T cells and cytomegalovirus serostatus. The data were produced by immunoSEQ multiplex PCR, yet TCRdb's version contains in-frame clones alone and is incomplete. This sample yields just under 95,000 clones, of which about four fifths are seen a single time; approximately 4% belongs to the top ten. Sequencing was performed on memory CD4+ T cells from blood. The receptors were sampled from an adult in good health and CMV-seropositive. The conserved cysteine and the conserved F or W are not part of the CDR3 here.

TRBV19	TRBJ1-5	ASSIGGNSNQPQH
TRBV5-4	TRBJ2-3	ASSPRSGNGDTQY
TRBV18	TRBJ1-3	ASSPPSLGNTIY
TRBV5-1	TRBJ1-2	ASSLTGRDYGYT
TRBV18	TRBJ1-3	ASSPRQAASGNTIY
TRBV7-2	TRBJ1-2	ASSPDPNYGYT
TRBV5-1	TRBJ1-1	ASSLVAQQVMNTEAF
TRBV28	TRBJ1-4	ASSWGQGKEKLF
TRBV7-3	TRBJ2-7	ASSSQGGSGYEQY
TRBV25-1	TRBJ2-7	ASSDHQGAYEQY